A selection of T cell receptor beta chains follows, all from one sample in a study of blood T cells in healthy people across ages. One entry per CDR3 protein results from TCRdb running MiXCR on the 5' RACE reads. The sample records 1.5 million to 1.9 million distinct CDR3 sequences, 40% to 45% being singletons. Sequenced: blood. The source is a woman aged 18-29 years in good health. CDR3s include the opening cysteine and the closing phenylalanine or tryptophan. D genes are given only for firm matches. Size values are once, few and many counts, or a class for expanded clones, and some rows have none.

>TRBJ2-1|-|TRBV12-5|-
CASGLVGTGNEQFF
TGTGCTAGTGGTTTGGTGGGGACCGGTAATGAGCAGTTCTTC
>TRBJ2-1|-|TRBV20-1|-
CSARVSGNPYYNEQFF
TGCAGTGCTAGAGTTAGCGGAAACCCCTATTACAATGAGCAGTTCTTC
>TRBJ2-3|-|TRBV18|-
CASSPPDGSTDTQYF
TGTGCCAGCTCACCACCAGACGGATCCACAGATACGCAGTATTTT
>TRBJ1-2|TRBD1|TRBV7-8|few
CASSFGGQGYGYTF
TGTGCCAGCAGCTTTGGGGGACAGGGATATGGCTACACCTTC
>TRBJ1-1|-|TRBV6-6|few
CASSPPGHRSEAFF
TGTGCCAGCAGCCCTCCGGGACACCGATCTGAAGCTTTCTTT
>TRBJ2-1|-|TRBV10-3|-
CAISESVESPIREQFF
TGTGCCATCAGTGAGTCTGTGGAGTCCCCAATCAGGGAGCAGTTCTTC
>TRBJ1-6|-|TRBV6-6|-
CASSFAPSSYNSPLHF
TGTGCCAGCAGTTTCGCCCCGAGCTCCTATAATTCACCCCTCCACTTT
>TRBJ1-2|TRBD1|TRBV6-5|many
CASRPDRGVGYGYTF
TGTGCCAGCAGACCTGACAGGGGGGTAGGCTATGGCTACACCTTC
>TRBJ2-1|TRBD2|TRBV27|-
CASSSLTSGGSYNEQFF
TGTGCCAGCAGTTCTCTGACTAGCGGGGGCTCCTACAATGAGCAGTTCTTC
>TRBJ1-5|-|TRBV7-2|-
CASSSPGGSAQHF
TGTGCCAGCAGCTCCCCTGGCGGGTCGGCGCAGCATTTT
>TRBJ2-3|-|TRBV25-1|few
CASRPGESPADTQYF
TGTGCCAGCAGGCCAGGGGAGAGTCCAGCAGATACGCAGTATTTT
>TRBJ2-3|TRBD1|TRBV7-3|few
CASSTGLGTGDTDTQYF
TGTGCCAGCAGCACAGGGTTGGGGACAGGGGACACAGATACGCAGTATTTT
>TRBJ1-2|-|TRBV29-1|-
CSASPDPRLVYGYTF
TGCAGCGCCAGTCCGGACCCCCGACTGGTATATGGCTACACCTTC
>TRBJ2-3|-|TRBV12-3/TRBV12-4|-
CASSPSVTDPRDTQYF
TGTGCCAGCAGTCCTTCCGTGACAGACCCCAGGGATACGCAGTATTTT
>TRBJ1-5|TRBD1|TRBV27|-
CASSITGVGNQPQHF
TGTGCCAGCAGTATCACAGGGGTGGGAAATCAGCCCCAGCATTTT
>TRBJ1-1|-|TRBV20-1|-
CSTILTLNTEAFF
TGCAGTACCATACTCACCCTGAACACTGAAGCTTTCTTT
>TRBJ2-3|-|TRBV5-1|-
CAGRVADTQYF
TGCGCCGGCAGGGTGGCAGATACGCAGTATTTT
>TRBJ2-5|-|TRBV7-9|-
CASSLGRAAEEAQYF
TGTGCCAGCAGCTTAGGACGCGCTGCGGAAGAGGCCCAGTACTTC
>TRBJ2-7|-|TRBV6-5|-
CASSYSANPPLDEQYF
TGTGCCAGCAGTTACTCGGCCAATCCTCCCCTGGACGAGCAGTACTTC
>TRBJ2-5|TRBD2|TRBV2|-
CASSEGAGRETQYF
TGTGCCAGCAGCGAAGGAGCCGGGAGGGAGACCCAGTACTTC
>TRBJ2-1|TRBD2|TRBV7-8|few
CASSQLPGLAVNEQFF
TGTGCCAGCAGCCAACTTCCGGGACTAGCGGTCAATGAGCAGTTCTTC
>TRBJ2-5|-|TRBV7-2|-
CASSLGIGKTQYF
TGTGCCAGCAGCTTAGGAATTGGGAAGACCCAGTACTTC
>TRBJ2-7|TRBD1|TRBV12-3/TRBV12-4|few
CASTLVGDRNYEQYF
TGTGCCAGCACCCTAGTAGGGGACAGGAACTACGAGCAGTACTTC
>TRBJ1-6|-|TRBV7-2|-
CASSQILRYNSPLHF
TGTGCCAGCAGCCAGATCCTCAGATATAATTCACCCCTCCACTTT
>TRBJ2-7|-|TRBV30|-
CAWTIVSGASYEQYF
TGTGCCTGGACCATTGTTAGCGGAGCCTCCTACGAGCAGTACTTC
>TRBJ1-5|-|TRBV28|-
CASIPTPGGAGQPQHF
TGTGCCAGCATCCCTACCCCCGGGGGCGCAGGTCAGCCCCAGCATTTT
>TRBJ2-3|-|TRBV28|-
CASSFTIPDTQYF
TGTGCCAGCAGTTTTACCATCCCAGATACGCAGTATTTT
>TRBJ1-1|TRBD1|TRBV5-4|-
CASKRQGPLNTEAFF
TGTGCCAGCAAGCGACAGGGGCCATTGAACACTGAAGCTTTCTTT
>TRBJ1-4|TRBD1|TRBV10-3|-
CATSESGQQKLFF
TGTGCCACCAGTGAGTCGGGACAGCAAAAACTGTTTTTT
>TRBJ2-1|-|TRBV24-1|few
CATSDTRTGNNEQFF
TGTGCCACCAGTGATACCCGGACTGGGAACAATGAGCAGTTCTTC
>TRBJ2-3|-|TRBV29-1|-
CSVVSVSTDTQYF
TGCAGCGTTGTTAGCGTCAGCACAGATACGCAGTATTTT
>TRBJ2-7|TRBD1|TRBV20-1|-
CSADGDRGHEQYF
TGCAGTGCTGACGGGGACAGGGGCCACGAGCAGTACTTC
>TRBJ1-4|-|TRBV6-5|-
CASSYSGAEKLFF
TGTGCCAGCAGTTACTCGGGAGCGGAAAAACTGTTTTTT
>TRBJ2-7|-|TRBV14|once
CASSQGYQVDEQYF
TGTGCCAGCAGCCAAGGGTACCAGGTTGACGAGCAGTACTTC
>TRBJ1-2|-|TRBV9|few
CASSSRPGGYTF
TGTGCCAGCAGCAGTCGACCCGGGGGCTACACCTTC
>TRBJ2-5|-|TRBV28|-
CASSNTGAAKGEPYF
TGTGCCAGCAGTAATACGGGAGCGGCCAAGGGCGAGCCGTACTTC
>TRBJ1-2|-|TRBV29-1|-
CSVEEGQGSYGYTF
TGCAGCGTTGAAGAAGGCCAGGGGAGTTATGGCTACACCTTC
>TRBJ2-1|TRBD2|TRBV12-3/TRBV12-4|-
CASRATSGGYNEQFF
TGTGCCAGCAGAGCTACTAGCGGGGGTTACAATGAGCAGTTCTTC
>TRBJ2-1|TRBD2|TRBV7-9|-
CASSGSALAGDHNEQFF
TGTGCCAGCAGCGGCTCCGCTCTAGCGGGGGACCACAATGAGCAGTTCTTC
>TRBJ1-5|-|TRBV6-2/TRBV6-3|-
CASSDVGRNQPQHF
TGTGCCAGCAGTGACGTAGGCCGAAATCAGCCCCAGCATTTT
>TRBJ1-5|-|TRBV21-1|few
CASSKLYQPQHF
TGTGCCAGCAGCAAGTTGTATCAGCCCCAGCATTTT
>TRBJ2-7|TRBD2|TRBV25-1|few
CASQTSGTREQYF
TGTGCCAGCCAGACTAGCGGGACCCGCGAGCAGTACTTC
>TRBJ2-5|-|TRBV20-1|-
CGARVGDDEQYF
TGCGGTGCTAGAGTAGGGGACGATGAGCAGTACTTC
>TRBJ2-3|TRBD2|TRBV4-1|-
CASSRTLAGTDTQYF
TGCGCCAGCAGCCGCACACTAGCGGGCACAGATACGCAGTATTTT
>TRBJ1-2|TRBD1|TRBV25-1|few
CASSETDRGHYGYTF
TGTGCCAGCAGTGAAACGGACAGGGGGCATTATGGCTACACCTTC
>TRBJ2-7|-|TRBV7-9|few
CASKLPGQSDEQYF
TGTGCCAGCAAACTACCGGGACAATCGGACGAGCAGTACTTC
>TRBJ2-5|TRBD2|TRBV7-2|-
CASSQNVRSGYDEQYF
TGTGCCAGCAGCCAAAACGTCCGTAGCGGGTACGATGAGCAGTACTTC
>TRBJ2-3|-|TRBV14|few
CASSQLTTQYF
TGTGCCAGCAGCCAATTGACCACGCAGTATTTT
>TRBJ1-6|-|TRBV20-1|few
CSARRRNSPLHF
TGCAGTGCGCGCAGGCGGAATTCACCCCTCCACTTT
>TRBJ1-1|-|TRBV2|few
CASARENTEAFF
TGTGCCAGCGCAAGGGAGAACACTGAAGCTTTCTTT